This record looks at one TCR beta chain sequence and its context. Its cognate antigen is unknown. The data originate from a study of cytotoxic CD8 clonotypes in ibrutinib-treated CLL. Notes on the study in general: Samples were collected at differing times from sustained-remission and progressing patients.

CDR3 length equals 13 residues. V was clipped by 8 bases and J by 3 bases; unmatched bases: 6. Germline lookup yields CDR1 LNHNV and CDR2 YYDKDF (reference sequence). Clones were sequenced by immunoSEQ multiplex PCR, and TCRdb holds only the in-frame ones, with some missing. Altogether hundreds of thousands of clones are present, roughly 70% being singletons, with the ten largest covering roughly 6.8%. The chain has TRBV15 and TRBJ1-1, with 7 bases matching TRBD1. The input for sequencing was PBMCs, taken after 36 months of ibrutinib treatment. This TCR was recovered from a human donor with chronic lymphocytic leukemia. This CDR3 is CATRDREDTEAFF. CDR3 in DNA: TGTGCCACCCGAGACAGGGAGGACACTGAAGCTTTCTTT. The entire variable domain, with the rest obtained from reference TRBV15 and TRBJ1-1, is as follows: DAMVIQNPRYQVTQFGKPVTLSCSQTLNHNVMYWYQQKSSQAPKLLFHYYDKDFNNEADTPDNFQSRRPNTSFCFLDIRSPGLGDTAMYLCATRDREDTEAFFGQGTRLTVV.